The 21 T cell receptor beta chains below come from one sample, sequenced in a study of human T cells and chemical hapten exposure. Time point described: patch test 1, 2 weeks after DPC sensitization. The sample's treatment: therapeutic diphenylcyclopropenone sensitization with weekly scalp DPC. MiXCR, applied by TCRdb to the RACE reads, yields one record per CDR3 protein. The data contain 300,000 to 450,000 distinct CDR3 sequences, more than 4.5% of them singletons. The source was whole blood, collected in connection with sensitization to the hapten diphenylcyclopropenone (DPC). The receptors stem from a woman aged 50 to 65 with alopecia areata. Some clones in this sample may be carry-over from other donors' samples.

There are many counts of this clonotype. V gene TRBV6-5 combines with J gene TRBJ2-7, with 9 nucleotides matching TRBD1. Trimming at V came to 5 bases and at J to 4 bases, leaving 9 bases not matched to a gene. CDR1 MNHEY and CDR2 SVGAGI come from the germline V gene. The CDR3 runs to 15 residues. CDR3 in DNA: TGTGCCAGCAGTCGGGACAGGGCTTTTTCGTACGAGCAGTACTTC. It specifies CASSRDRAFSYEQYF.

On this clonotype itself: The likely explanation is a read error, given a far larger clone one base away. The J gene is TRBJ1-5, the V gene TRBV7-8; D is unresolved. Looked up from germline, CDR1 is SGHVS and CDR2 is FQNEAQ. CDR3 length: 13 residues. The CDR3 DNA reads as TGTTCCAGCAGCTTAGCTCCGAATCAGCCCCAGCATTTT. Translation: CSSSLAPNQPQHF.

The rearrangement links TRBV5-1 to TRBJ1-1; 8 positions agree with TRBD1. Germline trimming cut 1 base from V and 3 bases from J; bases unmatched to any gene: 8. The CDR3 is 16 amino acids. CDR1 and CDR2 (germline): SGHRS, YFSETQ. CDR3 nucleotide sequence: TGCGCCAGCAGCTTGCCCAGGGGGCTAAAGGACACTGAAGCTTTCTTT. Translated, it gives CASSLPRGLKDTEAFF.

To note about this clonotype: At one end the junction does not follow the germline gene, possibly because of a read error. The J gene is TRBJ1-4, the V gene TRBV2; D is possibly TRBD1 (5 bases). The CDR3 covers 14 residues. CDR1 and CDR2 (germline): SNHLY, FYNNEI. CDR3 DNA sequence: TGCGCCAGCACTACAGGTCCAACTAATGAAAAACTGTTTTTT. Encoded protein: CASTTGPTNEKLFF.

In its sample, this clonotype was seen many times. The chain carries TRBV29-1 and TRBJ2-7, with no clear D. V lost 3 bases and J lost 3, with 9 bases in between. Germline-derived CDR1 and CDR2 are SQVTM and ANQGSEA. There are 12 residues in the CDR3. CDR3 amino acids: CSVEEQSYEQYF. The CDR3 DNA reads TGCAGCGTTGAGGAGCAGAGCTACGAGCAGTACTTC.

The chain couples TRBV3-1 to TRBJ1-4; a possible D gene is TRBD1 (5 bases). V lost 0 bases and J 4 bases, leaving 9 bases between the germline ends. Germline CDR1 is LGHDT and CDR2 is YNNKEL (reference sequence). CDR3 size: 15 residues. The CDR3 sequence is CASSQEVGRNEKLFF. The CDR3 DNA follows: TGTGCCAGCAGCCAAGAGGTGGGACGTAATGAAAAACTGTTTTTT. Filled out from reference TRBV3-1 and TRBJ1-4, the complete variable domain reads DTAVSQTPKYLVTQMGNDKSIKCEQNLGHDTMYWYKQDSKKFLKIMFSYNNKELIINETVPNRFSPKSPDKAHLNLHINSLELGDSAVYFCASSQEVGRNEKLFFGSGTQLSVL.

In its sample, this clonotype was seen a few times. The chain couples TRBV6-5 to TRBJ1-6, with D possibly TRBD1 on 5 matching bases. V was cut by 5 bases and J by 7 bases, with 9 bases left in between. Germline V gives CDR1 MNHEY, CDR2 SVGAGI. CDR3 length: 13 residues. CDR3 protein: CASSAGTNSPLHF. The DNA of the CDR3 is TGTGCCAGCAGTGCAGGGACCAATTCACCCCTCCACTTT.

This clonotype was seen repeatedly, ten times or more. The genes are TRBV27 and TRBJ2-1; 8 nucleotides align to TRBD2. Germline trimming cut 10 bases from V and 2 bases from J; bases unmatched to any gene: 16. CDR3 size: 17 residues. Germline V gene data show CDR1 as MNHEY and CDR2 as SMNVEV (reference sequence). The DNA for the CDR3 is TGTGCCACCGGCTCTCTGGCTAGCGGGTGGGCCTACAATGAGCAGTTCTTC. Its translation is CATGSLASGWAYNEQFF.

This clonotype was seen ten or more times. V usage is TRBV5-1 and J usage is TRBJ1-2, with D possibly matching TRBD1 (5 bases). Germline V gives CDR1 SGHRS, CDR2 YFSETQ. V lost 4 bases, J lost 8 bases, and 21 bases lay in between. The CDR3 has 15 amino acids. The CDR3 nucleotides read TGCGCCAGCAGCCCCCGGCTCGGGACGAATCTAGGCTACACCTTC. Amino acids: CASSPRLGTNLGYTF.

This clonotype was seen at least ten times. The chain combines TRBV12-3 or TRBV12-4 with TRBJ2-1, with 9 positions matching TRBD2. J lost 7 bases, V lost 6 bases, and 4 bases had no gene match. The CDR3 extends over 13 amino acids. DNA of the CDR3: TGTGCCAGCAGAAAGGGACTAGCAAATGAGCAGTTCTTC. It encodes CASRKGLANEQFF.

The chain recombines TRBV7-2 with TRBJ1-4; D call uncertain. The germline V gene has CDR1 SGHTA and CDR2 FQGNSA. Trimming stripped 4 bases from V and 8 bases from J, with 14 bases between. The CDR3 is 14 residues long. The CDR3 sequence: CASSYLEPGEKLFF. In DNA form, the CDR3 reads TGTGCCAGCAGCTACCTTGAGCCGGGGGAAAAACTGTTTTTT.

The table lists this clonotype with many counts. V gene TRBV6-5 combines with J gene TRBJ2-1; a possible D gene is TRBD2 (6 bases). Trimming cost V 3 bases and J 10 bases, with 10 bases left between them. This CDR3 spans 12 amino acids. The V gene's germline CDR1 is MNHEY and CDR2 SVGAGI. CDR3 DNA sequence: TGTGCCAGCAGTTATTATCGGGGGGAGCAGTTCTTC. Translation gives CASSYYRGEQFF.

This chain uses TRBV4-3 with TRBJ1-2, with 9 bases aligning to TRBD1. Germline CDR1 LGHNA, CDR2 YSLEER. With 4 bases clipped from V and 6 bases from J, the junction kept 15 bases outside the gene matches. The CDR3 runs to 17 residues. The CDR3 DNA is TGCGCCAGCAGCCCTGGGACAGGGTCCGGAGGGGGGGATGGCTACACCTTC. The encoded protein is CASSPGTGSGGGDGYTF.

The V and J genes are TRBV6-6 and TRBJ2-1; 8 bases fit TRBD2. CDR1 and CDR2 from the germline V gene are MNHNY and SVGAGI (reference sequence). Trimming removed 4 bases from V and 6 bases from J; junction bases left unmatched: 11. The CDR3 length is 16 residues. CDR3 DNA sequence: TGTGCCAGCAGTTCCACCAGCGGGAGAAGGGTCAATGAGCAGTTCTTC. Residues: CASSSTSGRRVNEQFF.

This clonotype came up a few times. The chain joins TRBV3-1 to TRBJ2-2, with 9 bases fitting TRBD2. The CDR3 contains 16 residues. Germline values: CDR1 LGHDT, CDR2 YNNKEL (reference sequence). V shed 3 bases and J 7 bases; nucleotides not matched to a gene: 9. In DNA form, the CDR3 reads TGTGCCAGCAGCCACACAGCGGGAGGATATGGCGGGGAGCTGTTTTTT. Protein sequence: CASSHTAGGYGGELFF.

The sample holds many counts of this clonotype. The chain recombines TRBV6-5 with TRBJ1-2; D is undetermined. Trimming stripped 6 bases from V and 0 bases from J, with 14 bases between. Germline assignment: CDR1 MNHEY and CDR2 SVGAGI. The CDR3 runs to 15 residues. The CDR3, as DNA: TGTGCCAGCAGGCCTGGCGGGGTAGCTAACTATGGCTACACCTTC. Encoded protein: CASRPGGVANYGYTF.

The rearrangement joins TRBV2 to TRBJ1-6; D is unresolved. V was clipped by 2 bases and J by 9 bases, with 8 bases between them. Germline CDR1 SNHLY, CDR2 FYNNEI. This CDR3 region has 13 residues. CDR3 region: CASSEREGSPLHF. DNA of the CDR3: TGTGCCAGCAGTGAAAGGGAAGGTTCACCCCTCCACTTT.

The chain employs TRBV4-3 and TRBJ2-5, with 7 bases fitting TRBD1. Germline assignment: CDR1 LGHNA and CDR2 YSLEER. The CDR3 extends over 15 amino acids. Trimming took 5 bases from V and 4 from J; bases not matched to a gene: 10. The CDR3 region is CASSGTRDRGETQYF. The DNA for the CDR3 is TGCGCCAGCAGCGGCACTAGGGACAGAGGAGAGACCCAGTACTTC.

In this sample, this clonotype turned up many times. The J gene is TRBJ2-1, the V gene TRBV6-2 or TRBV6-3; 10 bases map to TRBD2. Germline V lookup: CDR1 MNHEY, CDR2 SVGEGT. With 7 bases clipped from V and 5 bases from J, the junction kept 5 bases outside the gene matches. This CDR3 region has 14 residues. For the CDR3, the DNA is TGTGCCAGCAAACTAGCGGGGAGTGACAATGAGCAGTTCTTC. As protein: CASKLAGSDNEQFF.

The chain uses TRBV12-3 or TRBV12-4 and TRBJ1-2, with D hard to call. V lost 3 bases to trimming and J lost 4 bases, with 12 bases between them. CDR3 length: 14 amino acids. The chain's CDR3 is CASSFRADRYGYTF. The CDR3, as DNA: TGTGCCAGCAGTTTCCGGGCAGACCGCTATGGCTACACCTTC.

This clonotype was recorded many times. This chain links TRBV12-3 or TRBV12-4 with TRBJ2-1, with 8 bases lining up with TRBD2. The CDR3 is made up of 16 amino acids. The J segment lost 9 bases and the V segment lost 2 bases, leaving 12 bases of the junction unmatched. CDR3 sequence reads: CASSLTSGLGWAEQFF. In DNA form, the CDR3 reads TGTGCCAGCAGTTTAACCTCGGGACTAGGATGGGCTGAGCAGTTCTTC.